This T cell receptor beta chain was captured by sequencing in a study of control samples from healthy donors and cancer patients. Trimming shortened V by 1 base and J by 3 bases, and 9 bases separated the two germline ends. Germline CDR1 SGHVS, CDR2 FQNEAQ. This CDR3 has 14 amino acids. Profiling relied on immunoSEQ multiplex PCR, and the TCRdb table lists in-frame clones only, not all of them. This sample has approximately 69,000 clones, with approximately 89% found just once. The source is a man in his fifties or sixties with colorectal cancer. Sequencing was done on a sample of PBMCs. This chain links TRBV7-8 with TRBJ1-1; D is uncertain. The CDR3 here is CASSLDSADTEAFF. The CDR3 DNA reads TGTGCCAGCAGCTTAGACTCTGCGGACACTGAAGCTTTCTTT.